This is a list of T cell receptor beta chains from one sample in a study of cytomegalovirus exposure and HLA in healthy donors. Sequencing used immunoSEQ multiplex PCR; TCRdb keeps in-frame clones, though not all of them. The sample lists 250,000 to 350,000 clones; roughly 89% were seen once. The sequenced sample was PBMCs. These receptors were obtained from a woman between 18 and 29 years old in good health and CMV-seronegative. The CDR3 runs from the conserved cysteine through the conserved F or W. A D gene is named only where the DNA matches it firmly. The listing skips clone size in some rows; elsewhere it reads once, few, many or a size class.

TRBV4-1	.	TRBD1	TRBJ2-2	TGCGCCAGCAGCCATTTACAGGGGGCCACCGGGGAGCTGTTTTTT	CASSHLQGATGELFF
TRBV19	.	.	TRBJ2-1	TGTGCCAGCCAAAGCGGGGCAGGGGGCTTTAGCTCCTACAATGAGCAGTTCTTC	CASQSGAGGFSSYNEQFF
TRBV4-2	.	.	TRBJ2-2	TGTGCCAGCGGGGGAGGGGGAAACACCGGGGAGCTGTTTTTT	CASGGGGNTGELFF
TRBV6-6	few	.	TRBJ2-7	TGTGCCAGCAGTTCCCCCCGACTAGTTCTCGAGCAGTACTTC	CASSSPRLVLEQYF
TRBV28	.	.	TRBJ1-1	TGTGCCAGCAAGGTAGGACAGCCGAACACTGAAGCTTTCTTT	CASKVGQPNTEAFF
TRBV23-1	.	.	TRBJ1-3	TGCGCCAGCGGTAAAAAGAGCTCTGGAAACACCATATATTTT	CASGKKSSGNTIYF
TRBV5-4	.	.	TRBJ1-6	TGTGCCAGCAGCTCGGGAGTTAGCTCCTATAATTCACCCCTCCACTTT	CASSSGVSSYNSPLHF
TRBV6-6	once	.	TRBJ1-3	TGTGCCAGCAACCCATGGGGGGTAAGGGGAAACACCATATATTTT	CASNPWGVRGNTIYF
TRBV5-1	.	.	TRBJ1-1	TGCGCCAGCCGGACCGTAGGGCAGGGCTACACTGAAGCTTTCTTT	CASRTVGQGYTEAFF
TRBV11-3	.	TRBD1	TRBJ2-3	TGTGCCAGCAGCTTAGGAGGGACAGGGGCTTATACGCAGTATTTT	CASSLGGTGAYTQYF
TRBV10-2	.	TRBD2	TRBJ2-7	TGCGCCAGCAGGACTACTAGCGGCTTAACCTACGAGCAGTACTTC	CASRTTSGLTYEQYF
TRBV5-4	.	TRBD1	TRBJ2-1	TGTGCCAGCAGCTGGGGGGGGACAGGGAGTGACAATGAGCAGTTCTTC	CASSWGGTGSDNEQFF
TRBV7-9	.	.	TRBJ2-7	TGTTCCAGTTCCCGGGACAACACCTACGAGCAGTACTTC	CSSSRDNTYEQYF
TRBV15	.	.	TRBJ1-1	TGTGCCACCAGCACCCTGAGAACTGAAGCTTTCTTT	CATSTLRTEAFF
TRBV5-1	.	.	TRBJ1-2	TGCGCCAGCAGCTTTGCGGGACGGGGGGAGGATATATTCTATGGCTACACCTTC	CASSFAGRGEDIFYGYTF
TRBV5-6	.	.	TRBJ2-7	TGTGCCAGCAGCTCGACTAGTCAATCCTACGAGCAGTACTTC	CASSSTSQSYEQYF
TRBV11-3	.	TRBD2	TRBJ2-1	TGTGCCAGCAGCTTCGAGACTAGCGGCTACAATGAGCAGTTCTTC	CASSFETSGYNEQFF
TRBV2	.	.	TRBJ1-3	TGTGCCAGCAGTGAACAGGGACTGATCTCTGGAAACACCATATATTTT	CASSEQGLISGNTIYF
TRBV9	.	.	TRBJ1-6	TGTGCCAGCAGCGCCGATTCAGTGCTGCTTAATTCACCCCTCCACTTT	CASSADSVLLNSPLHF
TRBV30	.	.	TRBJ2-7	TGTGCCTGGCGGCGGACCGCAGACTACGAGCAGTACTTC	CAWRRTADYEQYF
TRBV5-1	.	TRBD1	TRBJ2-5	TGCGCCAGCAGCTTTACCGGGACAGGGGGCGGGTTAGGAGAGACCCAGTACTTC	CASSFTGTGGGLGETQYF
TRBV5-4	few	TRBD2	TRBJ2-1	TGTGCCAGCAGCTTGGGGACTAGCGTTAAGTTCTTC	CASSLGTSVKFF
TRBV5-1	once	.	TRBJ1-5	TGCGCCAGCAGCTTGGGCCTAGGAGGCAATCAGCCCCAGCATTTT	CASSLGLGGNQPQHF
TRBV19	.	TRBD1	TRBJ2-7	TGTGCCAGTAGTAGGAAGGGACAGGGAGGGTCCGAGCAGTACTTC	CASSRKGQGGSEQYF
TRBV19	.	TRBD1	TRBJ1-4	TGTGCCAGTAGAGAGGGGGCGCGGGGAAAACTGTTTTTT	CASREGARGKLFF
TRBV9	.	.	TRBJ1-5	TGTGCCAGCAGCGTCGGTGTTTATCAGCCCCAGCATTTT	CASSVGVYQPQHF
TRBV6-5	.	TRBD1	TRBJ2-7	TGTGCCAGCAGTGACAGGGAAGGGGCGTACGAGCAGTACTTC	CASSDREGAYEQYF
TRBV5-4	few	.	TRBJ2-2	TGTGCCAGCAGCTTGGCTCTCAGGGGGGTCACCGGGGAGCTGTTTTTT	CASSLALRGVTGELFF
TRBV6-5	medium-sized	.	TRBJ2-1	TGTGCCAGCAGTTACTCGACAGGTCCCACCAATGAGCAGTTCTTC	CASSYSTGPTNEQFF
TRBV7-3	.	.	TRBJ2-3	TGTGCCAGCAGGACGAGCCAGGGGACGCAGTATTTT	CASRTSQGTQYF
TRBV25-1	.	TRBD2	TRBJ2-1	TGTGCCAGCAGGGGCTTAGCGGGGGGGCCCACGGGGTACAATGAGCAGTTCTTC	CASRGLAGGPTGYNEQFF
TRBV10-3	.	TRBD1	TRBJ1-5	TGTGCCATCAGAGACACAGGGGGCAATCAGCCCCAGCATTTT	CAIRDTGGNQPQHF
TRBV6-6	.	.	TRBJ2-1	TGTGCCAGCAGTTACTCGAGCGGACCCTCCTACAATGAGCAGTTCTTC	CASSYSSGPSYNEQFF
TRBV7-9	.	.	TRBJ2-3	TGTTCCAGCAGCTTCGTAAGGGGCGACCCAGATACGCAGTATTTT	CSSSFVRGDPDTQYF
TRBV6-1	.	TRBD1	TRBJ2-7	TGTGCCAGCAGGAACCCGGGACAGGGTTACGAGCAGTACTTC	CASRNPGQGYEQYF
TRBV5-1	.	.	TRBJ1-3	TGCGCCAGCAGCGGATTATCTGGAGAAAACACCATATATTTT	CASSGLSGENTIYF
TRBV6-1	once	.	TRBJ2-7	TGTGCCAGCAGTGATTACTCCTACGAGCAGTACTTC	CASSDYSYEQYF
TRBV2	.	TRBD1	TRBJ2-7	TGTGCCAGCAGAGGACAGGGACGGTCGTACTTC	CASRGQGRSYF
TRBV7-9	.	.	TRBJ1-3	TGTGCCAGCATTGGCGGCGAGAACACCATATATTTT	CASIGGENTIYF
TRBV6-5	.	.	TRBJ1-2	TGTGCCAGCAGTAGGACAGATGGGACCTATGGCTACACCTTC	CASSRTDGTYGYTF
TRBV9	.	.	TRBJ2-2	TGTGCCAGCAGCGTAGGCTATTTTAACACCGGGGAGCTGTTTTTT	CASSVGYFNTGELFF
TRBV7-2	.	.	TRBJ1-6	TGTGCCAGCGGGAAGGGGTACTCCTATAATTCCCCCCTCCACTTT	CASGKGYSYNSPLHF
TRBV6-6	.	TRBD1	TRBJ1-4	TGTGCCAGCAGTTACGGGGACAGGGTCTTAGGAAAACTGTTTTTT	CASSYGDRVLGKLFF
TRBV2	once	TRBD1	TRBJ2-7	TGTGCCAGTCAGAGGGACAGACCTACCTACGAGCAGTACTTC	CASQRDRPTYEQYF